Listed below are T cell receptor beta chains from one sample, sequenced in a study of regulatory T cells in long-lasting Graves disease. TCRdb re-called the multiplex PCR reads with MiXCR, one entry per CDR3 protein. The sample consists of 350,000 to 450,000 distinct CDR3 sequences, 20% to 25% of them appearing once. The source material was peripheral blood mononuclear cells (PBMCs), sampled when the disease was refractory, from a patient treated with antithyroid drugs. These TCRs come from a female donor with Graves disease. Both conserved end residues are part of each CDR3. The D gene is left open where the match is weak. Some rows mark clone size as missing; the rest say once, few, many or name a class of expanded clone.

TGTGCCAGCACTTTAGGGGGGTCCTCCTACGAGCAGTACTTC	CASTLGGSSYEQYF	-	-	TRBV12-3/TRBV12-4	TRBJ2-7
TGTGCCAGCAGTTTCCGACGGAATGGCCAGCCCCAGCATTTT	CASSFRRNGQPQHF	-	many	TRBV12-3/TRBV12-4	TRBJ1-5
TGCGCCAGCAGCGTGGGGGCTAGCGGCTACGAGCAGTACTTC	CASSVGASGYEQYF	-	-	TRBV5-1	TRBJ2-7
TGCGCCAGCAGCCGAAGACAGGTCACCTATCCTGAAGCTTTCTTT	CASSRRQVTYPEAFF	-	-	TRBV4-1	TRBJ1-1
TGTGCCAGCAGCTTAGATTCGGGGGTAACTGAAGCTTTCTTT	CASSLDSGVTEAFF	-	many	TRBV7-8	TRBJ1-1
TGCAGTGCTAGTTCAGTGAACACTGAAGCTTTCTTT	CSASSVNTEAFF	-	-	TRBV20-1	TRBJ1-1
TGCAGCGTTGCTGGACTAGCGGGAAGGAATGAGCAGTTCTTC	CSVAGLAGRNEQFF	TRBD2	-	TRBV29-1	TRBJ2-1
TGTGCCAGCAGTTCGGGCGGGAGGGCGGAGACCCAGTACTTC	CASSSGGRAETQYF	TRBD2	many	TRBV12-3/TRBV12-4	TRBJ2-5
TGCGCCAGCAGTCACAGGGGACAGACCCAGTACTTC	CASSHRGQTQYF	TRBD1	many	TRBV10-1	TRBJ2-5
TGTGCCAGCACCACGGACTCCTACAATGAGCAGTTCTTC	CASTTDSYNEQFF	-	-	TRBV11-2	TRBJ2-1
TGTGCCTGGAGCCACTTGGGACTAGATGTCAATGAGCAGTTCTTC	CAWSHLGLDVNEQFF	TRBD2	few	TRBV30	TRBJ2-1